This T cell receptor (beta chain) was found in a study of T-cell reconstitution after alpha-beta-depleted transplantation in children. Preparation of the TCRbeta library used unique molecular identifiers. TCRdb re-analysed the PCR reads in MiXCR, keeping a single row per CDR3 protein. The sample holds about 1,000,000 distinct CDR3 sequences; about 30% are singletons and the top ten take about 28%. Broader study findings: Counts and diversity of T cells one year after transplant came mostly from newly produced T cells. Expanded clones from the graft, numbering several hundred, reportedly supplied alpha-beta T cells about two months after transplant. Diversity of TCRbeta at day 60 was high in some patients, arising from surviving recipient T cells and thymic progenitors.

The CDR3 spans 15 residues. The germline V gene encodes CDR1 SGDLS and CDR2 YYNGEE. Trimming shortened V by 0 bases and J by 3 bases, and 10 bases separated the two germline ends. This clonotype was observed a handful of times. Its target is unknown. The TCR originated in a boy in the first two years of life who had a stem cell transplant for SCID, so the T cells may come from the graft donor. The material was PBMCs, mostly from graft donor cells, obtained 360 days after TCRalphabeta/CD19-depleted stem cell transplant. The rearrangement uses TRBV9 and TRBJ2-4, with D possibly being TRBD1 or TRBD2 (5 bases each). CDR3 region: CASSVGGGGKNIQYF. The CDR3 DNA reads TGTGCCAGCAGCGTAGGTGGGGGTGGCAAAAACATTCAGTACTTC.